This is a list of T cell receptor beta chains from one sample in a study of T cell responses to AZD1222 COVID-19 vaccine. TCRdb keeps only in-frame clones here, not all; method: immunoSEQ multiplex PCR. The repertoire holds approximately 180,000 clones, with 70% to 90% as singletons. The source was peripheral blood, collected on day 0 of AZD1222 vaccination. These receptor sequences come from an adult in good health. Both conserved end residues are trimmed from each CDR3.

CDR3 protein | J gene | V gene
ASSPPGRQPEAF | TRBJ1-1 | TRBV5-4
ASSLAGTDTQY | TRBJ2-3 | TRBV5-6
ASSLVFSGGRYEQY | TRBJ2-7 | TRBV7-2
ASSLLAGGSTDTQY | TRBJ2-3 | TRBV7-6
ASSLVGGGNEQY | TRBJ2-7 | TRBV7-9
ASSGLAGKSYEQY | TRBJ2-7 | TRBV2
ASSQRPLGEQY | TRBJ2-7 | TRBV23-1
ASSFTSGPTDTQY | TRBJ2-3 | TRBV7-3
ASSSGGGQGPNYGYT | TRBJ1-2 | TRBV5-6
ASSPPGTAQETQY | TRBJ2-5 | TRBV9
ASRKQVNQPQH | TRBJ1-5 | TRBV6-5
ASSFYSPGLINTGELF | TRBJ2-2 | TRBV28
ASTDRDRGNYGYT | TRBJ1-2 | TRBV2
ASSDPGQFNYGYT | TRBJ1-2 | TRBV10-2
ASRFVGKLF | TRBJ1-4 | TRBV25-1
ASSPGQGTEQY | TRBJ2-7 | TRBV18
ASSPDRFNEKLF | TRBJ1-4 | TRBV7-9
ASSLNRGQGSITEAF | TRBJ1-1 | TRBV18
ATSLGGAADEQY | TRBJ2-7 | TRBV24-1
ASSFLGQGLNTEAF | TRBJ1-1 | TRBV28
ASSSTSNRGTETQY | TRBJ2-5 | TRBV7-9
ASSPLGLQTTDTQY | TRBJ2-3 | TRBV7-6
ASSQGGSGGSATDTQY | TRBJ2-3 | TRBV4-1
ASTPTGGTSGYT | TRBJ1-2 | TRBV5-1
ASSEGGSVHEQY | TRBJ2-7 | TRBV6-1